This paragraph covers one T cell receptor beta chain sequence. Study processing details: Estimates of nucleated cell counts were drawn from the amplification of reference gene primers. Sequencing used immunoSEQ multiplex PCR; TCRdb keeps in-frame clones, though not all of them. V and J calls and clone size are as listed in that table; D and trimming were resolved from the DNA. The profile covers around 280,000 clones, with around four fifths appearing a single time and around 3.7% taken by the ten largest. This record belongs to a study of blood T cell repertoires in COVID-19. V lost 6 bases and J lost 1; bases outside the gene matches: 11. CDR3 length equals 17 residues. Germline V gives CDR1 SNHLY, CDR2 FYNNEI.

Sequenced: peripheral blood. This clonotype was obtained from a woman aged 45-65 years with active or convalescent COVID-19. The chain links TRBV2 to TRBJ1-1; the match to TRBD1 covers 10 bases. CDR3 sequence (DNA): TGTGCCAGCAGCCGGGACAGGGGACGGGGAACGAACACTGAAGCTTTCTTT. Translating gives CASSRDRGRGTNTEAFF.